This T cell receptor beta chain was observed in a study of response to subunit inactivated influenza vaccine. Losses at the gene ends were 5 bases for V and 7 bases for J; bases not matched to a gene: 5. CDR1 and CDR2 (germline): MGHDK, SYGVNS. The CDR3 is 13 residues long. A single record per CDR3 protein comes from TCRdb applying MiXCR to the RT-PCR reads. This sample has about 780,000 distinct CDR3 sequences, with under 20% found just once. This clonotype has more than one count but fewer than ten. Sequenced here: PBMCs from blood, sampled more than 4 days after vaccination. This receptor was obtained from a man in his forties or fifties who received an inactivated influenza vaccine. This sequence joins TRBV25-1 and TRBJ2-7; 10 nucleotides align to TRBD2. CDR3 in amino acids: CASSIAGGREQYF. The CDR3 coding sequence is TGTGCCAGCAGTATAGCGGGAGGAAGGGAGCAGTACTTC.